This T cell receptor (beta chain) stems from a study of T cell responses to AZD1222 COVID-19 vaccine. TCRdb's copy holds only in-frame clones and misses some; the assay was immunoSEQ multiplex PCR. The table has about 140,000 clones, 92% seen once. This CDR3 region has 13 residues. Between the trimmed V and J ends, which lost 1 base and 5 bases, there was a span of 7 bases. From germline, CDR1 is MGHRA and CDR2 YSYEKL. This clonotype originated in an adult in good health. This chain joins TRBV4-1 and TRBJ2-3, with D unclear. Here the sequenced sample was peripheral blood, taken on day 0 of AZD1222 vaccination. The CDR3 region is CASSQGSGDTQYF. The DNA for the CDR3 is TGCGCCAGCAGCCAAGGATCGGGAGATACGCAGTATTTT.